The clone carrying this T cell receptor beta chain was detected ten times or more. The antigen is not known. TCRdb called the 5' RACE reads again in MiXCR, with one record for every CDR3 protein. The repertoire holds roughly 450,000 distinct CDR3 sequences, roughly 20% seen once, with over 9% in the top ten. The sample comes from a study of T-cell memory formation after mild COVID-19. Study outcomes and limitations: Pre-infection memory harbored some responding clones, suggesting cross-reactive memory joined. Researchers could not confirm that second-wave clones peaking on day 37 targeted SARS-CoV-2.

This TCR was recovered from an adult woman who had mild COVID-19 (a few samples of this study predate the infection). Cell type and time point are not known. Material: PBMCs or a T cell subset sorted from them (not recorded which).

The CDR3 nucleotides are TGCAGCGTTGGACAGGGTTATGGCTACACCTTC. It translates to CSVGQGYGYTF. The genes are TRBV29-1 and TRBJ1-2, with 7 bases lining up with TRBD1. The CDR3 consists of 11 residues. The V gene's germline CDR1 is SQVTM and CDR2 ANQGSEA. Losses at the gene ends were 4 bases for V and 5 bases for J; bases not matched to a gene: 1. The full variable domain, completed using reference TRBV29-1 and TRBJ1-2, is SAVISQKPSRDICQRGTSLTIQCQVDSQVTMMFWYRQQPGQSLTLIATANQGSEATYESGFVIDKFPISRPNLTFSTLTVSNMSPEDSSIYLCSVGQGYGYTFGSGTRLTVV.